These 20 T cell receptor beta chains were sequenced from one sample in a study of beta chain features in type 1 diabetes. Reverse transcribing all isolated RNA meant expressed TCRB transcripts were sequenced. Repertoires were generated with immunoSEQ multiplex PCR, while TCRdb's copy carries only in-frame clones and drops some. The table lists about 150,000 clones, 11% of them singletons. Sequencing was done on a sample of central memory CD4+ T cells from blood. These receptors were obtained from a man aged 18 to 35 in good health.

This clone was detected a few times. The chain joins TRBV7-2 to TRBJ2-1; 9 bases fit TRBD1. CDR3 length: 15 residues. Germline CDR1 and CDR2: SGHTA and FQGNSA. V gave up 4 bases and J gave up 4 bases; unmatched junction bases: 5. CDR3 residues: CASSYGQGLYNEQFF. CDR3 nucleotide sequence: TGTGCCAGCAGCTACGGACAGGGGCTTTACAATGAGCAGTTCTTC. The full variable domain, with the rest looked up from reference TRBV7-2 and TRBJ2-1, is GAGVSQSPSNKVTEKGKDVELRCDPISGHTALYWYRQSLGQGLEFLIYFQGNSAPDKSGLPSDRFSAERTGGSVSTLTIQRTQQEDSAVYLCASSYGQGLYNEQFFGPGTRLTVL.

This clone was recorded a few times. The chain combines TRBV9 with TRBJ2-1, with a weak D call TRBD1 (6 bases). CDR1 SGDLS and CDR2 YYNGEE come from the germline V gene. CDR3 length: 18 residues. Deletions cut 0 bases from V and 0 bases from J, with 16 bases between. In DNA form, the CDR3 reads TGTGCCAGCAGCGTAGCCACGAGGGGCAGGGGCTCCTACAATGAGCAGTTCTTC. It yields the protein CASSVATRGRGSYNEQFF.

This clone was recorded many times. This chain links TRBV18 with TRBJ1-3; D remains ambiguous. This CDR3 contains 14 residues. V was trimmed by 4 bases and J by 1 base, leaving 8 bases between them. Germline V lookup: CDR1 KGHSH, CDR2 LQKENI. The CDR3 is CASSREVSGNTIYF. The CDR3 region has the DNA TGTGCCAGCTCACGCGAAGTTTCTGGAAACACCATATATTTT.

A few counts support this clone. The chain uses TRBV19 and TRBJ1-6, with D perhaps TRBD1 (5 bases). With 7 bases removed from V and 5 bases from J, the gap between germline ends came to 12 bases. Germline lookup yields CDR1 LNHDA and CDR2 SQIVND (reference sequence). The CDR3 consists of 14 residues. The CDR3 DNA reads as TGTGCCAGTAAAGGGGAAGGGGATAATTCACCCCTCCACTTT. It is translated as CASKGEGDNSPLHF.

This clone was detected a few times. This chain connects TRBV5-1 to TRBJ2-5, with 9 bases that match TRBD2. The CDR3 length is 15 residues. V lost 4 bases to trimming and J lost 3 bases; unmatched junction nucleotides: 7. Germline loops: CDR1 SGHRS, CDR2 YFSETQ. This CDR3 reads CASSRGTSSEETQYF. CDR3 sequence (DNA): TGCGCCAGCAGCCGGGGGACTAGCAGTGAAGAGACCCAGTACTTC.

The chain is built from TRBV6-5 and TRBJ2-7, with D perhaps being TRBD1 or TRBD2 (5 bases each). Trimming left V 6 bases short and J 4 bases short, with 19 bases between. The CDR3 contains 15 residues. CDR1 and CDR2 (germline): MNHEY, SVGAGI. This chain's CDR3 is CASSRDGAFGYEQYF. CDR3 coding DNA: TGTGCCAGCAGCCGGGACGGGGCATTCGGGTACGAGCAGTACTTC.

This chain links TRBV30 with TRBJ2-7; 9 nucleotides align to TRBD1. Germline V gene data show CDR1 as GTSNPN and CDR2 as SVGIG (reference sequence). This CDR3 is built from 14 residues. Unmatched junction bases numbered 7, after V lost 1 base and J lost 6 bases. The CDR3 sequence: CAWSAGQGLPEQYF. CDR3 DNA sequence: TGTGCCTGGAGTGCCGGACAGGGGTTGCCCGAGCAGTACTTC. Drawing the rest from reference TRBV30 and TRBJ2-7, the complete variable domain is SQTIHQWPATLVQPVGSPLSLECTVEGTSNPNLYWYRQAAGRGLQLLFYSVGIGQISSEVPQNLSASRPQDRQFILSSKKLLLSDSGFYLCAWSAGQGLPEQYFGPGTRLTVT.

This chain joins TRBV29-1 and TRBJ1-2, with D possibly TRBD1 on 6 matching bases. The ends were cut back, 6 bases at V and 1 base at J, with 15 bases in the middle. Germline CDR1 reads SQVTM; CDR2 reads ANQGSEA. The CDR3 loop spans 14 amino acids. The CDR3 sequence is CSVGQPIVNYGYTF. CDR3 in DNA: TGCAGCGTAGGACAGCCTATCGTTAACTATGGCTACACCTTC.

The chain is built from TRBV23-1 and TRBJ1-6; D is perhaps TRBD1 (5 bases). TRBV23-1 is an ORF for which the function is uncertain. The V end lost 7 bases, the J end lost 10 bases, and 14 bases lay between the germline ends. The CDR3 contains 13 residues. The DNA for the CDR3 is TGCGCCAGCACCCAGTGGGGCGGCTCACCCCTCCACTTT. Residues: CASTQWGGSPLHF.

In its sample, this clone was seen a few times. The chain combines TRBV5-6 with TRBJ2-1; 9 bases are shared with TRBD1. Per germline, CDR1 SGHDT and CDR2 YYEEEE. The CDR3 spans 13 residues. The J segment lost 13 bases and the V segment lost 4 bases, leaving 9 bases of the junction unmatched. Written as DNA, the CDR3 is TGTGCCAGCAGCCCGACAGGGGGTTCGGTACAGTTCTTC. Residues: CASSPTGGSVQFF. Full variable domain (outside the CDR3, taken from reference TRBV5-6 and TRBJ2-1): DAGVTQSPTHLIKTRGQQVTLRCSPKSGHDTVSWYQQALGQGPQFIFQYYEEEERQRGNFPDRFSGHQFPNYSSELNVNALLLGDSALYLCASSPTGGSVQFFGPGTRLTVL.

With respect to this clone: Other DNA sequences of this sample code for an identical CDR3. The gene calls are TRBV7-2 and TRBJ2-5; no reliable D call. The length of the CDR3 is 12 residues. The germline V gene has CDR1 SGHTA and CDR2 FQGNSA. The V gene lost 0 bases and the J gene lost 5 bases, with 4 bases spanning the gap. CDR3 region: CASSLARETQYF. CDR3 sequence (DNA): TGTGCCAGCAGCTTAGCTAGGGAGACCCAGTACTTC. Full variable domain (outside the CDR3, taken from reference TRBV7-2 and TRBJ2-5): GAGVSQSPSNKVTEKGKDVELRCDPISGHTALYWYRQSLGQGLEFLIYFQGNSAPDKSGLPSDRFSAERTGGSVSTLTIQRTQQEDSAVYLCASSLARETQYFGPGTRLLVL.

This clone was seen a few times. The V call is TRBV11-2, the J call TRBJ2-3; unclear D gene. The CDR3 length is 12 residues. The germline CDR1 and CDR2 sequences are SGHAT and FQNNGV. V shed 1 base and J shed 7 bases, with 6 bases lying between them. In DNA form, the CDR3 reads TGTGCCAGCAGCTTAGGTTTAAATACGCAGTATTTT. Amino acid sequence: CASSLGLNTQYF.

This clone was detected a few times. This sequence joins TRBV9 and TRBJ2-4; D unresolved. The ends were cut back, 4 bases at V and 6 bases at J, with 17 bases in the middle. Germline V gene lookup returns CDR1 SGDLS and CDR2 YYNGEE. The CDR3 has 15 residues. For the CDR3, the DNA is TGTGCCAGCAGCCCTTATGGAGCCTCGGGAAACATTCAGTACTTC. Its protein is CASSPYGASGNIQYF.

The chain is built from TRBV9 and TRBJ1-3; D gene ambiguous. Germline lookup yields CDR1 SGDLS and CDR2 YYNGEE. This CDR3 has 15 residues. V was trimmed by 0 bases and J by 8 bases, leaving 15 bases between them. The CDR3 DNA reads TGTGCCAGCAGCGTAGCTACAGAGTATGGGGACACCATATATTTT. Its translation is CASSVATEYGDTIYF.

The chain couples TRBV9 to TRBJ2-3; the D gene could be TRBD1 or TRBD2 (5 bases each). Germline V gives CDR1 SGDLS, CDR2 YYNGEE. V was pared by 7 bases and J by 8 bases, with 20 bases between. This CDR3 region has 14 residues. CDR3 residues: CASSSGAYSSTQYF. The CDR3 DNA is TGTGCCAGCTCCTCCGGGGCCTACTCGTCTACGCAGTATTTT.

This clone came up a few times. The genes are TRBV7-2 and TRBJ2-1, with D unresolved. CDR1 and CDR2 (germline): SGHTA, FQGNSA. Trimming took off 1 base at V and 7 bases at J, with 14 bases between the two ends. There are 15 residues in the CDR3. CDR3 amino acids: CASSLDRHPANEQFF. The CDR3 nucleotides read TGTGCCAGCAGCTTAGATCGCCATCCTGCGAATGAGCAGTTCTTC.

This clone was counted a few times. The genes are TRBV7-9 and TRBJ2-7; the D is unclear. Per the germline V gene, CDR1 is SEHNR and CDR2 is FQNEAQ (reference sequence). The V end lost 8 bases, the J end lost 3 bases, and 8 bases lay between the germline ends. The CDR3 contains 11 residues. The CDR3: CASHEDYEQYF. As DNA, the CDR3 is TGTGCCAGCCATGAGGACTACGAGCAGTACTTC.

This clone has just a few counts. This chain connects TRBV7-6 to TRBJ2-1; 10 bases are shared with TRBD2. The junction had 11 bases not matched to a gene; V was cut back by 3 bases and J by 9 bases. CDR3 size: 16 residues. In germline, CDR1 is SGHVS, CDR2 FNYEAQ. The CDR3 sequence: CASSLTSSGRTSEQFF. Here the CDR3 DNA reads TGTGCCAGCAGCTTGACTAGTAGCGGGAGGACTAGTGAGCAGTTCTTC.

This sequence joins TRBV29-1 and TRBJ2-7; tentative D call: TRBD1 (5 bases). The CDR3 contains 13 residues. Germline V gene sequence: CDR1 SQVTM, CDR2 ANQGSEA. The germline V and J ends were trimmed by 3 bases and 3 bases, with 12 bases remaining between them. The CDR3 sequence: CSVEKQRGYEQYF. The CDR3 DNA reads TGCAGCGTTGAGAAGCAAAGGGGCTACGAGCAGTACTTC.

This clone was recorded at least ten times. This chain links TRBV27 with TRBJ2-2; D gene ambiguous. The CDR3 consists of 14 residues. Looked up from germline, CDR1 is MNHEY and CDR2 is SMNVEV (reference sequence). Trimming removed 3 bases at V and 1 base at J, with 6 bases between. CDR3 residues: CASSFRLNTGELFF. DNA of the CDR3: TGTGCCAGCAGTTTCAGACTGAACACCGGGGAGCTGTTTTTT.